What follows are 26 T cell receptor beta chains derived from one specimen sequenced in a study of cytomegalovirus exposure and HLA in healthy donors. This PCR relied on a set of 60 Vbeta primers and 13 Jbeta primers. TCRdb's table, derived via immunoSEQ multiplex PCR, lists solely in-frame clones and lacks some. Of about 230,000 clones in the sample, approximately 85% are singletons; the top ten hold 0.24%. Sequenced sample: PBMCs. The receptors derive from a girl under 10 years old in good health and CMV-seronegative.

The chain recombines TRBV9 with TRBJ2-1; perhaps TRBD2 as D (7 bases). V was shortened by 2 bases and J by 2 bases, with 17 bases between the two germline ends. The CDR3 covers 17 residues. CDR1 SGDLS and CDR2 YYNGEE come from the germline V gene. This CDR3 is CASSVRGGGPPYNEQFF. The CDR3 DNA reads as TGTGCCAGCAGCGTTAGGGGAGGGGGGCCTCCCTACAATGAGCAGTTCTTC. The entire variable domain, with the rest obtained from reference TRBV9 and TRBJ2-1, is as follows: DSGVTQTPKHLITATGQRVTLRCSPRSGDLSVYWYQQSLDQGLQFLIQYYNGEERAKGNILERFSAQQFPDLHSELNLSSLELGDSALYFCASSVRGGGPPYNEQFFGPGTRLTVL.

This clone was found a few times. CDR3 sequence (DNA): TGTGCCAGCAGGTATCAGGGACAAGAGACCCAGTACTTC. This gives the protein CASRYQGQETQYF. The V and J genes are TRBV6-1 and TRBJ2-5; a possible D gene is TRBD1 (5 bases). Germline CDR1 MNHNS, CDR2 SASEGT. V gave up 6 bases and J gave up 2 bases, with 10 bases separating them. This CDR3 has 13 residues.

This chain links TRBV5-1 with TRBJ2-2, with D possibly being TRBD1 (6 bases). CDR3 length equals 15 residues. Germline CDR1 SGHRS, CDR2 YFSETQ. With 4 bases removed from V and 0 bases from J, the gap between germline ends came to 10 bases. The CDR3 here is CASSTGTTNTGELFF. The DNA of the CDR3 is TGCGCCAGCAGCACCGGGACAACGAACACCGGGGAGCTGTTTTTT.

This clone has just one count. The CDR3 region has the DNA TGTGCCAGCTCCCCTACCGTGATCTCTAGCACAGATACGCAGTATTTT. Protein sequence: CASSPTVISSTDTQYF. The rearrangement links TRBV18 to TRBJ2-3; no definite D call. CDR1 is KGHSH and CDR2 is LQKENI in the germline V gene. Trimming stripped 6 bases from V and 0 bases from J, with 16 bases between. The CDR3 length is 16 residues. Complete variable domain (other parts from reference TRBV18 and TRBJ2-3): NAGVMQNPRHLVRRRGQEARLRCSPMKGHSHVYWYRQLPEEGLKFMVYLQKENIIDESGMPKERFSAEFPKEGPSILRIQQVVRGDSAAYFCASSPTVISSTDTQYFGPGTRLTVL.

The V call is TRBV5-6, the J call TRBJ1-4; D is undetermined. Germline V lookup: CDR1 SGHDT, CDR2 YYEEEE. The ends were cut back, 7 bases at V and 7 bases at J, with 14 bases in the middle. The CDR3 loop spans 13 amino acids. The CDR3 nucleotides read TGTGCCAGCGGGAGGGCATCGAGTGAAAAACTGTTTTTT. Encoded protein: CASGRASSEKLFF.

The chain joins TRBV2 to TRBJ2-3; 7 bases align to TRBD1. The CDR3 length is 14 residues. Germline trimming cut 6 bases from V and 4 bases from J; bases unmatched to any gene: 7. Germline V gene sequence: CDR1 SNHLY, CDR2 FYNNEI. CDR3 sequence (DNA): TGTGCCAGCAGGGACAGGCCAGGGGCAGATACGCAGTATTTT. This translates into CASRDRPGADTQYF. The full variable domain, completed using reference TRBV2 and TRBJ2-3, is EPEVTQTPSHQVTQMGQEVILRCVPISNHLYFYWYRQILGQKVEFLVSFYNNEISEKSEIFDDQFSVERPDGSNFTLKIRSTKLEDSAMYFCASRDRPGADTQYFGPGTRLTVL.

This clone is a singleton in its sample. The chain has TRBV11-3 and TRBJ2-2, with TRBD2 matching over 8 bases. This CDR3 has 15 residues. Per the germline V gene, CDR1 is SGHNT and CDR2 is YENEEA. With 4 bases clipped from V and 0 bases from J, the junction kept 1 base outside the gene matches. The CDR3 sequence: CASSSGLANTGELFF. The CDR3 DNA is TGTGCCAGCAGCTCGGGACTAGCGAACACCGGGGAGCTGTTTTTT.

The V and J genes are TRBV4-1 and TRBJ1-1; D is possibly TRBD1 (5 bases). V shed 0 bases and J shed 2 bases, with 13 bases lying between them. This CDR3 is built from 16 residues. The V gene's germline CDR1 is MGHRA and CDR2 YSYEKL. CDR3 loop: CASSQDYGATNTEAFF. CDR3 coding DNA: TGCGCCAGCAGCCAAGATTATGGGGCGACCAACACTGAAGCTTTCTTT.

The sample holds one count of this clone. V usage is TRBV10-3 and J usage is TRBJ2-7, with TRBD2 identical over 10 bases. The CDR3 is 15 residues long. Germline CDR1 is ENHRY and CDR2 is SYGVKD. Trimming removed 1 base from V and 3 bases from J; junction bases left unmatched: 3. This chain's CDR3 is CAISEWASGGYEQYF. For the CDR3, the DNA is TGTGCCATCAGTGAGTGGGCTAGCGGGGGCTACGAGCAGTACTTC.

This chain links TRBV10-3 with TRBJ2-7, with D uncertain. V lost 4 bases and J 0 bases, leaving 4 bases between the germline ends. Germline V gives CDR1 ENHRY, CDR2 SYGVKD. The CDR3 is 12 residues long. CDR3 residues: CAISGVSYEQYF. The DNA of the CDR3 is TGTGCCATCAGTGGCGTCTCCTACGAGCAGTACTTC.

This chain links TRBV9 with TRBJ2-3, with 11 bases lining up with TRBD2. The CDR3 spans 14 residues. The germline CDR1 and CDR2 sequences are SGDLS and YYNGEE. Trimming at V came to 4 bases and at J to 7 bases, leaving 5 bases not matched to a gene. The CDR3 sequence is CASSPTSGKYTQYF. CDR3 coding DNA: TGTGCCAGCAGCCCGACTAGCGGGAAGTATACGCAGTATTTT.

The J gene is TRBJ1-5, the V gene TRBV5-1; 8 bases map to TRBD1. In germline, CDR1 is SGHRS, CDR2 YFSETQ. Losses at the gene ends were 0 bases for V and 4 bases for J; bases not matched to a gene: 3. The CDR3 has 15 amino acids. The CDR3 region has the DNA TGCGCCAGCAGCTTGGGGGACAGGCTGAATCAGCCCCAGCATTTT. Its protein is CASSLGDRLNQPQHF.

This clone was picked up one time. This sample includes further DNA sequences coding for the same CDR3. The chain joins TRBV10-1 to TRBJ2-1; D possibly corresponds to TRBD2 (7 bases). The germline V and J ends were trimmed by 9 bases and 3 bases, with 18 bases remaining between them. The CDR3 runs to 15 residues. Germline V gives CDR1 WNHNN, CDR2 SYGVQD (reference sequence). The CDR3 region is CASSLRGGRYNEQFF. The CDR3 DNA is TGCGCCAGTAGTCTTAGGGGGGGTCGCTACAATGAGCAGTTCTTC.

The chain combines TRBV11-2 with TRBJ2-7; 7 positions agree with TRBD2. This CDR3 has 16 amino acids. In germline, CDR1 is SGHAT, CDR2 FQNNGV. The V and J ends lost 5 bases and 2 bases, in that order; junction bases with no gene match: 12. As DNA, the CDR3 is TGTGCCAGCAGCGTTCGACTAGCCCCTTCTCCCTACGAGCAGTACTTC. Amino acids: CASSVRLAPSPYEQYF.

The CDR3 region is CASRDPIAGGGNTGELFF. The CDR3 DNA is TGTGCCAGCAGGGACCCAATAGCGGGAGGAGGGAACACCGGGGAGCTGTTTTTT. The chain links TRBV7-2 to TRBJ2-2; TRBD2 aligns across 10 bases. The germline gives CDR1 SGHTA, CDR2 FQGNSA. Trimming removed 6 bases from V and 1 base from J; junction bases left unmatched: 11. The CDR3 totals 18 residues.

The chain employs TRBV27 and TRBJ2-1; possible D gene TRBD1, 6 bases. The CDR3 length is 17 residues. CDR1 and CDR2 from the germline V gene are MNHEY and SMNVEV (reference sequence). V lost 4 bases and J lost 7, with 23 bases in between. CDR3 sequence reads: CASSSPLRGSVRNEQFF. In DNA form, the CDR3 reads TGTGCCAGCAGTTCCCCCCTGAGGGGGTCGGTAAGGAATGAGCAGTTCTTC.

V is TRBV18 and J is TRBJ2-1; 7 nucleotides line up with TRBD2. CDR3 length: 15 amino acids. V was clipped by 1 base and J by 3 bases; unmatched bases: 3. In germline, CDR1 is KGHSH, CDR2 LQKENI. This chain's CDR3 is CASSPRTSDYNEQFF. CDR3 in DNA: TGTGCCAGCTCACCACGAACTAGCGACTACAATGAGCAGTTCTTC.

The genes are TRBV27 and TRBJ2-2; 8 bases fit TRBD1. J lost 2 bases, V lost 6 bases, and 11 bases had no gene match. The V gene's germline CDR1 is MNHEY and CDR2 SMNVEV (reference sequence). The CDR3 has 17 residues. The CDR3: CASSSFGGQANTGELFF. The CDR3 DNA sequence: TGTGCCAGCAGCTCCTTTGGGGGACAGGCAAACACCGGGGAGCTGTTTTTT.

The V call is TRBV19, the J call TRBJ2-3; TRBD1 aligns across 7 bases. The V and J ends lost 3 bases and 2 bases, in that order; junction bases with no gene match: 2. The CDR3 extends over 14 amino acids. Looked up from germline, CDR1 is LNHDA and CDR2 is SQIVND (reference sequence). The CDR3: CASSITGDTDTQYF. The CDR3 DNA follows: TGTGCCAGTAGTATTACAGGGGACACAGATACGCAGTATTTT. Full variable domain (missing parts from reference TRBV19 and TRBJ2-3): DGGITQSPKYLFRKEGQNVTLSCEQNLNHDAMYWYRQDPGQGLRLIYYSQIVNDFQKGDIAEGYSVSREKKESFPLTVTSAQKNPTAFYLCASSITGDTDTQYFGPGTRLTVL.

The chain joins TRBV27 to TRBJ1-1, with TRBD1 matching 7 bases. J gave up 2 bases and V 6 bases, and 6 bases lay outside the gene matches. This CDR3 region has 14 residues. Germline V gene data show CDR1 as MNHEY and CDR2 as SMNVEV (reference sequence). This CDR3 is CASRPQGSNTEAFF. CDR3 nucleotide sequence: TGTGCCAGCAGGCCACAGGGGAGCAACACTGAAGCTTTCTTT.

The rearrangement links TRBV5-1 to TRBJ2-7, with 11 bases aligning to TRBD2. V gave up 4 bases and J gave up 2 bases; unmatched junction bases: 5. The CDR3 is made up of 15 amino acids. Germline V CDR1 and CDR2: SGHRS, YFSETQ. CDR3 sequence (DNA): TGCGCCAGCAGCCCGGGACTAGCGGCAACCTACGAGCAGTACTTC. This sequence encodes CASSPGLAATYEQYF.

V usage is TRBV9 and J usage is TRBJ2-5, with 12 nucleotides matching TRBD2. The V and J ends lost 4 bases and 5 bases, in that order; junction bases with no gene match: 9. CDR1 and CDR2 from the germline V gene are SGDLS and YYNGEE. CDR3 length equals 16 residues. The CDR3 sequence: CASSPRRLAGVETQYF. Written as DNA, the CDR3 is TGTGCCAGCAGCCCAAGAAGACTAGCGGGGGTGGAGACCCAGTACTTC.

This sequence joins TRBV9 and TRBJ1-1; 10 nucleotides align to TRBD1. The V segment lost 4 bases and the J segment 6 bases; nucleotides outside the gene matches: 9. Germline values: CDR1 SGDLS, CDR2 YYNGEE. This CDR3 has 15 amino acids. The CDR3 sequence is CASSRGTGVTPEAFF. CDR3 DNA sequence: TGTGCCAGCAGCCGGGGGACAGGGGTTACCCCTGAAGCTTTCTTT. Full variable domain (outside the CDR3, taken from reference TRBV9 and TRBJ1-1): DSGVTQTPKHLITATGQRVTLRCSPRSGDLSVYWYQQSLDQGLQFLIQYYNGEERAKGNILERFSAQQFPDLHSELNLSSLELGDSALYFCASSRGTGVTPEAFFGQGTRLTVV.

The V gene is TRBV20-1, the J gene TRBJ2-3, with no clear D. The CDR3 consists of 11 residues. Trimming cost V 5 bases and J 1 base, with 4 bases left between them. The germline CDR1 and CDR2 sequences are DFQATT and SNEGSKA (reference sequence). Written as DNA, the CDR3 is TGCAGTGCTCTCCGCACAGATACGCAGTATTTT. Its protein is CSALRTDTQYF.

This clone has just one count. This chain connects TRBV7-4 to TRBJ2-4; 7 bases align to TRBD2. This CDR3 contains 15 residues. Germline CDR1 SGHVT, CDR2 SQSDAQ. V gave up 2 bases and J gave up 0 bases; unmatched junction bases: 1. The CDR3 nucleotides read TGTGCCAGCAGCTTAAGCGGGAAAGCCAAAAACATTCAGTACTTC. Translation gives CASSLSGKAKNIQYF.

Here the CDR3 DNA reads TGCGCCAGCAGCTTGAGCGGGAGGGGGACCGGGGAGCTGTTTTTT. Translated, it gives CASSLSGRGTGELFF. The J gene is TRBJ2-2, the V gene TRBV5-1; TRBD2 matches 10 bases. In germline, CDR1 is SGHRS, CDR2 YFSETQ. The V segment lost 1 base and the J segment 5 bases; nucleotides outside the gene matches: 2. The CDR3 contains 15 residues.